This TCR beta chain originates from a study of T cell clones after liver transplantation. Only one count was recorded for this clone. Germline V gene lookup returns CDR1 SGHRS and CDR2 YFSETQ. V was clipped by 4 bases and J by 2 bases; unmatched bases: 8. The CDR3 runs 16 residues. Assay used: immunoSEQ multiplex PCR; TCRdb lists only in-frame clones, some missing. The table includes approximately 70,000 clones, around four fifths detected once. This sequence joins TRBV5-1 and TRBJ2-3; 9 bases align to TRBD1. This sequence originates from a human patient who received a liver transplant. Some T cells may trace back to the graft donor. Specimen: CD4+ T cells from blood, collected less than 50 months after liver transplant. CDR3 nucleotide sequence: TGCGCCAGCAGCAGGATGGGACAGGGAAACACAGATACGCAGTATTTT. Residues: CASSRMGQGNTDTQYF.